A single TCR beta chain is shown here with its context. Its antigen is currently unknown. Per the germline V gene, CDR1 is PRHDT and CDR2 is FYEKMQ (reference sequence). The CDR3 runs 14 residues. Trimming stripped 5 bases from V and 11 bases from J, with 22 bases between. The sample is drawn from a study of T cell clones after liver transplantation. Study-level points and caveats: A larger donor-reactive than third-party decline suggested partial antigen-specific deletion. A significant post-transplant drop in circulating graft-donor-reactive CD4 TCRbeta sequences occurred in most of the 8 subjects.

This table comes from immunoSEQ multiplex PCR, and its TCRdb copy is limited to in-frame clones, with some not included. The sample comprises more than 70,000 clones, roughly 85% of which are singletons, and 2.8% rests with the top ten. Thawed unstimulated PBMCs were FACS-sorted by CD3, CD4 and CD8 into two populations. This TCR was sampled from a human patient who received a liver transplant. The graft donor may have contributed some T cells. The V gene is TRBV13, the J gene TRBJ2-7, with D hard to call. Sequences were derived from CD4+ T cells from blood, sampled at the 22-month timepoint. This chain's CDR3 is CASSPYTQESLKYF. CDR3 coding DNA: TGTGCCAGCAGCCCGTACACCCAGGAGAGCCTTAAGTACTTC.